Below are 26 T cell receptor beta chains sequenced from a single sample in a study of shared clonotypes between healthy human individuals. The table came from immunoSEQ multiplex PCR; TCRdb's copy has only in-frame clones and leaves some out. This table holds roughly 1,600,000 clones, approximately 98.5% found once. Sample: naive CD4+ T cells sorted from blood. This sample's subset: CD45RA+ positively selected. The receptors shown here come from a man aged 25-45 years in good health.

In the case of this clone: The sample contains more than one DNA sequence encoding this CDR3. V and J are TRBV20-1 and TRBJ2-5; no firm D call. CDR1 and CDR2 (germline): DFQATT, SNEGSKA (reference sequence). V dropped 1 base and J dropped 5 bases, with 5 bases sitting between them. There are 11 residues in the CDR3. DNA for the CDR3: TGCAGTGCTAGAGCCCCCGAGACCCAGTACTTC. Encoded protein: CSARAPETQYF.

V usage is TRBV28 and J usage is TRBJ2-7; TRBD1 is a possible D gene (6 bases). CDR3 length: 15 amino acids. The ends were cut back, 3 bases at V and 0 bases at J, with 12 bases in the middle. Germline CDR1 reads MDHEN; CDR2 reads SYDVKM. CDR3 loop: CASSFARGPSYEQYF. DNA for the CDR3: TGTGCCAGCAGTTTCGCCAGGGGACCCTCCTACGAGCAGTACTTC.

With regard to this clone: The junction differs from germline at one of its ends, possibly a read error. The genes are TRBV10-3 and TRBJ1-2; TRBD1 agrees at 7 bases. Germline V CDR1 and CDR2: ENHRY, SYGVKD. This CDR3 comprises 12 residues. The CDR3 is CAISGTGHSSSF. In DNA, the CDR3 is TGTGCCATCAGTGGGACAGGACATTCATCTTCCTTC.

The gene calls are TRBV18 and TRBJ2-7, with TRBD1 matching 8 bases. The CDR3 totals 14 residues. Trimming removed 5 bases from V and 7 bases from J; junction bases left unmatched: 10. CDR1 KGHSH and CDR2 LQKENI come from the germline V gene. The chain's CDR3 is CASSSGQVEREQYF. The CDR3 DNA reads TGTGCCAGCTCATCGGGACAGGTTGAACGGGAGCAGTACTTC.

The V call is TRBV28, the J call TRBJ2-1, with 14 nucleotides matching TRBD2. Germline assignment: CDR1 MDHEN and CDR2 SYDVKM. The CDR3 is made up of 14 amino acids. Trimming removed 5 bases from V and 9 bases from J; junction bases left unmatched: 3. Here the CDR3 reads CASSGTSGSREQFF. Written as DNA, the CDR3 is TGTGCCAGCAGTGGGACTAGCGGGAGTCGTGAGCAGTTCTTC.

J is TRBJ1-3 and V is TRBV10-3; no definite D call. The CDR3 covers 15 residues. Trimming cost V 2 bases and J 0 bases, with 8 bases left between them. CDR1 is ENHRY and CDR2 is SYGVKD in the germline V gene. The chain's CDR3 is CAISEDLTSGNTIYF. The CDR3, as DNA: TGTGCCATCAGTGAGGACTTAACCTCTGGAAACACCATATATTTT.

The chain is built from TRBV20-1 and TRBJ2-3; no firm D call. This CDR3 comprises 10 residues. V was pared by 6 bases and J by 7 bases, with 8 bases between. Germline CDR1 reads DFQATT; CDR2 reads SNEGSKA (reference sequence). In DNA form, the CDR3 reads TGCAGTGCCGCTGTAAATACGCAGTATTTT. Its translation: CSAAVNTQYF.

The genes are TRBV5-1 and TRBJ2-7; possible D gene TRBD1, 6 bases. The germline V gene encodes CDR1 SGHRS and CDR2 YFSETQ. Trimming shortened V by 3 bases and J by 5 bases, and 12 bases separated the two germline ends. The CDR3 extends over 13 amino acids. CDR3 region: CASSSLDSDEQYF. The CDR3, as DNA: TGCGCCAGCAGCTCCCTGGACAGTGACGAGCAGTACTTC. The full variable domain, with the rest looked up from reference TRBV5-1 and TRBJ2-7, is KAGVTQTPRYLIKTRGQQVTLSCSPISGHRSVSWYQQTPGQGLQFLFEYFSETQRNKGNFPGRFSGRQFSNSRSEMNVSTLELGDSALYLCASSSLDSDEQYFGPGTRLTVT.

Note on this clone: This sample includes further DNA sequences coding for the same CDR3. The chain carries TRBV7-9 and TRBJ1-2; D is unclear. Trimming took off 1 base at V and 5 bases at J, with 5 bases between the two ends. CDR3 length: 12 amino acids. Germline V lookup: CDR1 SEHNR, CDR2 FQNEAQ (reference sequence). CDR3 nucleotide sequence: TGTGCCAGCAGCTTAGTGGGGTATGGCTACACCTTC. This sequence encodes CASSLVGYGYTF.

The chain uses TRBV5-5 and TRBJ1-1, with D unresolved. CDR3 length equals 14 residues. Trimming pared 1 base from V and 1 base from J, leaving 8 bases between. In germline, CDR1 is SGHKS, CDR2 YYEKEE (reference sequence). CDR3 residues: CASSLTKPNTEAFF. CDR3 sequence (DNA): TGTGCCAGCAGCTTGACCAAGCCGAACACTGAAGCTTTCTTT.

This rearrangement joins TRBV5-6 to TRBJ2-7; TRBD1 matches at 9 bases. CDR1 is SGHDT and CDR2 is YYEEEE in the germline V gene. The CDR3 extends over 15 amino acids. Trimming at V came to 4 bases and at J to 3 bases, leaving 8 bases not matched to a gene. CDR3 residues: CASSHTGQGVYEQYF. CDR3 bases: TGTGCCAGCAGCCACACGGGACAGGGAGTCTACGAGCAGTACTTC. Drawing the rest from reference TRBV5-6 and TRBJ2-7, the complete variable domain is DAGVTQSPTHLIKTRGQQVTLRCSPKSGHDTVSWYQQALGQGPQFIFQYYEEEERQRGNFPDRFSGHQFPNYSSELNVNALLLGDSALYLCASSHTGQGVYEQYFGPGTRLTVT.

J is TRBJ2-1 and V is TRBV28, with TRBD2 matching 9 bases. The CDR3 is made up of 14 amino acids. Germline V lookup: CDR1 MDHEN, CDR2 SYDVKM. The ends lost 9 bases at V and 1 base at J; junction bases unmatched: 4. The CDR3 sequence: CARRSGRSYNEQFF. The CDR3 bases are TGTGCCAGACGAAGCGGGAGGTCCTACAATGAGCAGTTCTTC. The whole variable domain, remainder taken from reference TRBV28 and TRBJ2-1, is DVKVTQSSRYLVKRTGEKVFLECVQDMDHENMFWYRQDPGLGLRLIYFSYDVKMKEKGDIPEGYSVSREKKERFSLILESASTNQTSMYLCARRSGRSYNEQFFGPGTRLTVL.

The chain uses TRBV29-1 and TRBJ2-7; D assignment may be TRBD1 or TRBD2 (5 bases each). Trimming stripped 5 bases from V and 1 base from J, with 15 bases between. Germline lookup yields CDR1 SQVTM and CDR2 ANQGSEA. This CDR3 is 14 amino acids long. The CDR3 bases are TGCAGCGTTTCTGAGGGACCCTCTTCCTACGAGCAGTACTTC. It codes for CSVSEGPSSYEQYF.

The chain combines TRBV1 with TRBJ2-1. TRBV1 is a pseudogene locus. The CDR3 length is 15 residues. The CDR3 is CTSGLSLGDYNEQFF. In DNA form, the CDR3 reads TGCACCAGCGGCCTATCGCTGGGGGACTACAATGAGCAGTTCTTC.

The chain couples TRBV11-2 to TRBJ2-1, with 8 bases lining up with TRBD2. CDR3 size: 16 residues. V shed 0 bases and J 9 bases; nucleotides not matched to a gene: 10. Germline V lookup: CDR1 SGHAT, CDR2 FQNNGV. The CDR3: CASSLDGSGSLIEQFF. DNA of the CDR3: TGTGCCAGCAGCTTAGATGGAAGCGGGAGCCTTATTGAGCAGTTCTTC.

The V call is TRBV28, the J call TRBJ2-4, with a tentative D call TRBD1 (6 bases). This CDR3 comprises 15 residues. Germline loops: CDR1 MDHEN, CDR2 SYDVKM. Between the trimmed V and J ends, which lost 8 bases and 1 base, there was a span of 15 bases. CDR3 sequence reads: CASSDRRRAKNIQYF. The CDR3 nucleotides are TGTGCCAGCTCCGACAGGCGACGGGCCAAAAACATTCAGTACTTC.

This rearrangement joins TRBV18 to TRBJ2-5, with TRBD1 matching 8 bases. Losses at the gene ends were 4 bases for V and 5 bases for J; bases not matched to a gene: 9. Germline V gene lookup returns CDR1 KGHSH and CDR2 LQKENI. The CDR3 is 15 amino acids. As DNA, the CDR3 is TGTGCCAGCTCACTCTTACAGGGGGTCGGGGAGACCCAGTACTTC. Protein: CASSLLQGVGETQYF.

This sequence joins TRBV5-6 and TRBJ2-7; no reliable D call. The CDR3 runs to 15 residues. Germline CDR1 is SGHDT and CDR2 is YYEEEE. V dropped 4 bases and J dropped 4 bases, with 18 bases sitting between them. CDR3 loop: CASSPRQIVVYEQYF. In DNA form, the CDR3 reads TGTGCCAGCAGCCCACGGCAGATAGTGGTGTACGAGCAGTACTTC.

The chain has TRBV10-3 and TRBJ1-1; the D gene is possibly TRBD1 (6 bases). The CDR3 totals 14 residues. Germline CDR1 reads ENHRY; CDR2 reads SYGVKD. Trimming shortened V by 6 bases and J by 3 bases, and 14 bases separated the two germline ends. The CDR3 reads CAISYREEHTEAFF. CDR3 nucleotides: TGTGCCATCAGCTACAGGGAGGAGCACACTGAAGCTTTCTTT.

V and J are TRBV6-1 and TRBJ2-1; D remains unclear. Germline CDR1 reads MNHNS; CDR2 reads SASEGT. The CDR3 runs to 13 residues. Written as DNA, the CDR3 is TGTGCAGCCACACCGTATTCCTACAATGAGCAGTTCTTC. Translation gives CAATPYSYNEQFF.

Only one count was recorded for this clone. The CDR3 DNA reads TGTGCCAGCAGCGCGTTAGCGGGTCTGGACAATGAGCAGTTCTTC. It translates to CASSALAGLDNEQFF. The rearrangement joins TRBV9 to TRBJ2-1, with TRBD2 identical over 7 bases. The V gene end was trimmed by 3 bases and the J gene end by 5 bases; junction bases not matched to a gene: 8. The CDR3 is made up of 15 amino acids. In germline, CDR1 is SGDLS, CDR2 YYNGEE.

This rearrangement joins TRBV6-5 to TRBJ2-7, with a tentative D call TRBD2 (7 bases). This CDR3 region has 15 residues. Germline CDR1 is MNHEY and CDR2 is SVGAGI. Trimming removed 3 bases from V and 7 bases from J, with 19 bases in between. In nucleotides, the CDR3 is TGTGCCAGCAGTTATCTGCGGGGAGGGGGTGTGGAGCAGTACTTC. Its translation: CASSYLRGGGVEQYF.

Comment on this clone: The same CDR3 arises from other DNA sequences in this sample as well. In DNA, the CDR3 is TGTGCCAGCAGTCCCCGGGGGAGCTATGGCTACACCTTC. This sequence encodes CASSPRGSYGYTF. The gene calls are TRBV6-1 and TRBJ1-2; D may be TRBD1 (5 bases). V was clipped by 5 bases and J by 4 bases, with 11 bases between them. Germline V CDR1 and CDR2: MNHNS, SASEGT. This CDR3 has 13 residues.

This rearrangement joins TRBV4-2 to TRBJ2-3; 7 positions match TRBD2. Per the germline V gene, CDR1 is LGHNA and CDR2 is YNFKEQ. V lost 4 bases, J lost 6 bases, and 1 base stayed unmatched. This CDR3 is 12 amino acids long. CDR3 sequence reads: CASSPGGDTQYF. As DNA, the CDR3 is TGTGCCAGCAGCCCGGGAGGTGATACGCAGTATTTT.

The V gene is TRBV30, the J gene TRBJ1-5, with D maybe TRBD1 (5 bases). The V gene lost 0 bases and the J gene lost 0 bases, with 9 bases spanning the gap. CDR3 size: 15 residues. The germline gives CDR1 GTSNPN, CDR2 SVGIG (reference sequence). CDR3 residues: CAWSVRGVSNQPQHF. CDR3 DNA: TGTGCCTGGAGTGTGAGAGGGGTTAGCAATCAGCCCCAGCATTTT.

The chain has TRBV9 and TRBJ1-4; no clear D. CDR3 length equals 14 residues. Germline CDR1 reads SGDLS; CDR2 reads YYNGEE. Trimming cost V 2 bases and J 10 bases, with 15 bases left between them. The CDR3 DNA sequence: TGTGCCAGCAGCGTCAGCACTCGGGAAGGAAAACTGTTTTTT. Amino acid sequence: CASSVSTREGKLFF.